These T cell receptor beta chains were read from a single sample in a study of T cell repertoires in cytomegalovirus infection. These receptors have no identified antigens. MiXCR was run by TCRdb on the reads, yielding one entry per CDR3 protein. This table holds 75,000 to 100,000 distinct CDR3 sequences, 25% to 30% found once. Material: CD8+ T cells from cultured PBMCs, obtained from culture after CMV antigen stimulation. These receptors were collected from a human donor in good health (CMV status not recorded). Some clones in this sample may be carry-over from other donors' samples. Each CDR3 is given with its conserved first and last residue. D genes are given only for firm matches. The size field is filled for only some rows; it gives once, few, many or a size class.

>TRBV19|-|-|TRBJ1-1
TGTGCCAGTAGTATAGACCTGCGGGGTATCAAAAACACTGAAGCTTTCTTT
CASSIDLRGIKNTEAFF
>TRBV14|TRBD1|few|TRBJ2-7
TGTGCCAGCAGCCAAGAAGGCAGGGGGAGCTCCTACGAGCAGTACTTC
CASSQEGRGSSYEQYF
>TRBV7-8|-|-|TRBJ2-2
TGTGCCCAATACGGGTCCTGGGGGGAGCTGTTTTTT
CAQYGSWGELFF
>TRBV6-6|-|-|TRBJ2-7
TGTGCCAGCAGTTACGGCAGGGTCTACGAGCAGTACTTC
CASSYGRVYEQYF
>TRBV20-1|-|-|TRBJ1-5
TGCAGTGCTAGCGCGGGGAGATGGAAGCCCCAGCATTTT
CSASAGRWKPQHF
>TRBV12-3/TRBV12-4|-|many|TRBJ2-1
TGTGCCAGCAGCGAAGAACAGGCTTCGAGCTCCTACAATGAGCAGTTCTTC
CASSEEQASSSYNEQFF
>TRBV7-6|-|-|TRBJ1-5
TGTGCCAGCAGCTTAGGGGGGTACTATAGCAATCAGCCCCAGCATTTT
CASSLGGYYSNQPQHF
>TRBV2|TRBD2|-|TRBJ2-1
TGTGCCAGCCCAGGGACTAGTCTGATGCCCTACAATGAGCAGTTCTTC
CASPGTSLMPYNEQFF
>TRBV2|TRBD2|-|TRBJ2-1
TGTGCCAGCAGTGAAGGCGGGAGCTCCTACAATGAGCAGTTCTTC
CASSEGGSSYNEQFF
>TRBV6-2/TRBV6-3|-|-|TRBJ1-5
TGTGCCAGCACCCAACCGGGGTATAGCAATCAGCCCCAGCATTTT
CASTQPGYSNQPQHF
>TRBV7-9|-|many|TRBJ1-5
TGTGCCAGCAGCTTGGGGGAGGGAGTAGGTCAGCCCCAGCATTTT
CASSLGEGVGQPQHF
>TRBV6-1|TRBD2|-|TRBJ2-5
TGTGCCAGCAGTGAAAGGCGTCTAGCGGGGGACATCCAAGAGACCCAGTACTTC
CASSERRLAGDIQETQYF
>TRBV7-9|-|many|TRBJ2-7
TGTGCCAGCAGGACCAACCAGGGTTTGGGAGCCTACGAGCAGTACTTC
CASRTNQGLGAYEQYF
>TRBV28|TRBD1|-|TRBJ2-7
TGTGCCAGCAGGAGGGGACAGGCCTCCTACGAGCAGTACTTC
CASRRGQASYEQYF
>TRBV5-1|-|-|TRBJ2-1
TGCGCCAGCAGCTTGGGACTAGACGGCAACAATGAGCAGTTCTTC
CASSLGLDGNNEQFF
>TRBV7-3|TRBD1|few|TRBJ2-7
TGTGCCAGCAGCTCCACCTTTTCGACAGGGAGCTACGAGCAGTACTTC
CASSSTFSTGSYEQYF
>TRBV6-1|TRBD2|many|TRBJ2-5
TGTGCCAGCAGTTCCACTAGCGGGGTATACCAAGAGACCCAGTACTTC
CASSSTSGVYQETQYF
>TRBV13|TRBD1|-|TRBJ1-1
TGTGCCAGCAGCTTGGGACAGGGGGTAGTAGAAGCTTTCTTT
CASSLGQGVVEAFF
>TRBV12-3/TRBV12-4|-|-|TRBJ2-7
TGTGCCAGCAGCCCGTACTTTAGACCTGGCAAATACGAGCAGTACTTC
CASSPYFRPGKYEQYF
>TRBV25-1|-|-|TRBJ2-1
TGTGCCAGCGGTCGGGCGCTCTCTAACAATGAGCAGTTCTTC
CASGRALSNNEQFF
>TRBV7-9|-|many|TRBJ2-3
TGTGCCAGCAGCGCTCCGGGGGACTCCCGCACAGATACGCAGTATTTT
CASSAPGDSRTDTQYF
>TRBV3-1|TRBD1|few|TRBJ2-5
TGTGCCAGCAGCCCCCTAAGGGGGCTTTTAGAGACCCAGTACTTC
CASSPLRGLLETQYF
>TRBV20-1|-|-|TRBJ1-4
TGCAGTGCTAGTAGTGCAACTAATGAAAAACTGTTTTTT
CSASSATNEKLFF
>TRBV7-9|TRBD2|-|TRBJ2-1
TGTGCCAGCAGCTCCCTAGCGGGGGGCCTTGGTGAGCAGTTCTTC
CASSSLAGGLGEQFF
>TRBV20-1|-|-|TRBJ2-4
TGCAGTGCTAGAGCCGTACCCTCCTTAGCCAAAAACATTCAGTACTTC
CSARAVPSLAKNIQYF
>TRBV10-3|-|few|TRBJ2-6
TGTGCCATCAGTGATTTCGAGACAGAAGCCAACGTCCTGACTTTC
CAISDFETEANVLTF
>TRBV20-1|TRBD2|-|TRBJ2-3
TGCAGTGCTTGGGGACTAGCGGAAATAGATACGCAGTATTTT
CSAWGLAEIDTQYF
>TRBV7-9|-|few|TRBJ2-5
TGTGCCAGCAGCTCGGAGTGGGGGGTGCAAGAGACCCAGTACTTC
CASSSEWGVQETQYF
>TRBV29-1|TRBD1|-|TRBJ2-1
TGCAGCGTTGAAGACGGGGACAGTTCCTACAATGAGCAGTTCTTC
CSVEDGDSSYNEQFF
>TRBV7-3|-|-|TRBJ2-7
TGTGCCAGCAGCGTTGGAGGCGGGGTAGGCTACGAGCAGTACTTC
CASSVGGGVGYEQYF
>TRBV12-3/TRBV12-4|TRBD2|few|TRBJ2-5
TGTGCCAGCAGCGCCGGGGGGGAGACCCAGTACTTC
CASSAGGETQYF
>TRBV7-7|-|few|TRBJ2-7
TGTGCCAGCAGGTTAGGACTCCGGGACATCACCTACGAGCAGTACTTC
CASRLGLRDITYEQYF
>TRBV7-8|TRBD2|many|TRBJ2-1
TGTGCCAGCAGCATAACTAGCGGGGCTCACAATGAGCAGTTCTTC
CASSITSGAHNEQFF
>TRBV27|-|few|TRBJ2-1
TGTGCCAGCAGGCGCGCTGGGGAGCAGTTCTTC
CASRRAGEQFF
>TRBV7-2|-|many|TRBJ2-7
TGTGCCAGCAGCCCGCTGGGGGGGGGCTTCGAGCAGTACTTC
CASSPLGGGFEQYF
>TRBV11-2|-|many|TRBJ2-1
TGTGCCAGCAGCTTATCCCCGAGTAACTACAATGAGCAGTTCTTC
CASSLSPSNYNEQFF
>TRBV20-1|TRBD1|-|TRBJ2-3
TGCAGTGCTAGAGTAGGGACAGGGACTCAGCCCCAGTATTTT
CSARVGTGTQPQYF
>TRBV20-1|TRBD2|once|TRBJ2-5
TGCAGTGCTAGAGATGGGACTAGCGGGGGAGAGACCCAGTACTTC
CSARDGTSGGETQYF
>TRBV6-2/TRBV6-3|-|-|TRBJ2-1
TGTGCCAGCAGCCCCGGAAACAATGAGCAGTTCTTC
CASSPGNNEQFF
>TRBV6-5|TRBD2|-|TRBJ2-3
TGTGCCAGCAGCCCACTAGCGGGGTCCACAGATACGCAGTATTTT
CASSPLAGSTDTQYF
>TRBV14|TRBD2|-|TRBJ2-1
TGTGCCAGCAGCCCCGGACTAGCGGGGGGCCAACTCTACAATGAGCAGTTCTTC
CASSPGLAGGQLYNEQFF
>TRBV7-2|TRBD2|-|TRBJ2-1
TGTGCCAGCAGCCCGAGGGCCGGACTAGAGGGCTACAATGAGCAGTTCTTC
CASSPRAGLEGYNEQFF